Listed below are T cell receptor beta chains from one sample, sequenced in a study of control samples from healthy donors and cancer patients. Generated by immunoSEQ multiplex PCR, the TCRdb table keeps only in-frame clones and is missing some. The data show roughly 89,000 clones, roughly nine tenths seen once. What was sequenced was blood. The source is a man in his fifties or sixties in good health. Each CDR3 is given with its conserved first and last residue. A D gene is named only where the DNA matches it firmly. Only some rows state a clone size, as once, few, many or a class for expanded clones.

size: NA; J: TRBJ2-3; D: NA; V: TRBV5-4; DNA: TGTGCCAGCAGCTTGGGGGGGAGCACAGATACGCAGTATTTT; CDR3: CASSLGGSTDTQYF
size: once; J: TRBJ1-1; D: NA; V: TRBV19; DNA: TGTGCCAGTCGGGTAGGGACACAGGGTATGAACACTGAAGCTTTCTTT; CDR3: CASRVGTQGMNTEAFF
size: NA; J: TRBJ1-1; D: NA; V: TRBV30; DNA: TGTGCCTGGGGGGAGCAGGACACTGAAGCTTTCTTT; CDR3: CAWGEQDTEAFF
size: NA; J: TRBJ1-6; D: NA; V: TRBV5-1; DNA: TGCGCCAGCAGCTTGGCCGGGGACCCCTCGACTTCACCCCTCCACTTT; CDR3: CASSLAGDPSTSPLHF
size: NA; J: TRBJ1-1; D: NA; V: TRBV29-1; DNA: TGCAGCGTTTGGAGAGAAACCGCTGAAGCTTTCTTT; CDR3: CSVWRETAEAFF
size: NA; J: TRBJ2-1; D: TRBD2; V: TRBV5-1; DNA: TGCGCCAGCAGCCCCCTAGGAGCGGGGGGATCCTACAATGAGCAGTTCTTC; CDR3: CASSPLGAGGSYNEQFF
size: NA; J: TRBJ1-1; D: NA; V: TRBV19; DNA: TGTGCCAGCCTAGGGGCGAACACTGAAGTTTTCTTT; CDR3: CASLGANTEVFF
size: NA; J: TRBJ2-7; D: NA; V: TRBV7-8; DNA: TGTGCCAGCAGCCTAACCGGTTACGAGCAGTACTTC; CDR3: CASSLTGYEQYF
size: once; J: TRBJ2-7; D: NA; V: TRBV6-5; DNA: TGTGCCAGTCGGAACACAGGGTCGGGAAACGAGCAGTACTTC; CDR3: CASRNTGSGNEQYF
size: NA; J: TRBJ1-1; D: NA; V: TRBV5-1; DNA: TGCGCCAGCAGCTTAGTGGGGAACATGAACACTGAAGCTTTCTTT; CDR3: CASSLVGNMNTEAFF
size: NA; J: TRBJ1-3; D: NA; V: TRBV5-1; DNA: TGCGCCAGCAGCCCAGGGAGCTCTGGAAACACCATATATTTT; CDR3: CASSPGSSGNTIYF
size: NA; J: TRBJ1-1; D: NA; V: TRBV3-1/TRBV3-2; DNA: TGTGCCAGCAGCCAAGATTCGGGGAACACTGAAGCTTTCTTT; CDR3: CASSQDSGNTEAFF
size: NA; J: TRBJ1-6; D: NA; V: TRBV7-9; DNA: TGTGCCAGCAGCTCAGCATTTGGCTCCTATAATTCACCCCTCCACTTT; CDR3: CASSSAFGSYNSPLHF
size: few; J: TRBJ2-7; D: TRBD2; V: TRBV11-2; DNA: TGTGCCAGCAGCTTCAAAAGCGGGGGTGCCATACAGTACTTC; CDR3: CASSFKSGGAIQYF
size: NA; J: TRBJ1-1; D: NA; V: TRBV6-5; DNA: TGTGCCAGCAGGCTAATAGGGACGAACACTGAAGCTTTCTTT; CDR3: CASRLIGTNTEAFF
size: NA; J: TRBJ2-7; D: TRBD1; V: TRBV30; DNA: TGTGCCTCGGGACAGAACTACGAGCAGTACTTC; CDR3: CASGQNYEQYF
size: few; J: TRBJ2-7; D: NA; V: TRBV7-2; DNA: TGTGCCAGCAGCTCCCCCGTAGGACAGTTATACTACGAGCAGTACTTC; CDR3: CASSSPVGQLYYEQYF
size: few; J: TRBJ2-7; D: NA; V: TRBV5-4; DNA: TGTGCCAGCAGCTTGGGCCAGGGGCCCTACGAGCAGTACTTC; CDR3: CASSLGQGPYEQYF
size: once; J: TRBJ2-3; D: TRBD1; V: TRBV11-3; DNA: TGTGCCAGCAGCTTTTATTCCGGGACAGGGGAAGATACGCAGTATTTT; CDR3: CASSFYSGTGEDTQYF
size: NA; J: TRBJ2-2; D: NA; V: TRBV5-1; DNA: TGCGCCAGCAGCTTGGAGTTCACCGGGGAGCTGTTTTTT; CDR3: CASSLEFTGELFF
size: NA; J: TRBJ1-2; D: NA; V: TRBV6-5; DNA: TGTGCCAGCAACAGGGACCCACTTGGGTATGGCTACACCTTC; CDR3: CASNRDPLGYGYTF
size: NA; J: TRBJ1-5; D: NA; V: TRBV6-1; DNA: TGTGCCAGCAGTGAGGGGGGACGGGGGGCGTATCAGCCCCAGCATTTT; CDR3: CASSEGGRGAYQPQHF
size: NA; J: TRBJ1-3; D: NA; V: TRBV5-1; DNA: TGCGCCAGCAGCATCGGACAGAGCGTTGGAAACACCATATATTTT; CDR3: CASSIGQSVGNTIYF
size: once; J: TRBJ1-5; D: NA; V: TRBV5-6; DNA: TGTGCCAGCAGCTCGGTCGGCTCATATAGCAATCAGCCCCAGCATTTT; CDR3: CASSSVGSYSNQPQHF
size: NA; J: TRBJ1-5; D: NA; V: TRBV12-3/TRBV12-4; DNA: TGTGCCAGCAGTTTAGCGCGGGATCAGCCCCAGCATTTT; CDR3: CASSLARDQPQHF
size: NA; J: TRBJ2-1; D: NA; V: TRBV4-1; DNA: TGCGCCAGCAGCCAGCCCATCCGAGCCTTTAATGAGCAGTTCTTC; CDR3: CASSQPIRAFNEQFF
size: once; J: TRBJ1-2; D: NA; V: TRBV6-5; DNA: TGTGCCAGCAGTTACGACTCGACTAACTATGGCTACACCTTC; CDR3: CASSYDSTNYGYTF
size: NA; J: TRBJ1-2; D: NA; V: TRBV10-3; DNA: TGTGCCATCTACGGGGGACCTAACTATGGCTACACCTTC; CDR3: CAIYGGPNYGYTF
size: NA; J: TRBJ2-7; D: NA; V: TRBV30; DNA: TGTGCCTGGAGTGCAGAGGGGCCTCGCTACGAGCAGTACTTC; CDR3: CAWSAEGPRYEQYF
size: NA; J: TRBJ1-5; D: NA; V: TRBV30; DNA: TGTGCCTGGAGTTCTGGACGGTTTGATCAGCCCCAGCATTTT; CDR3: CAWSSGRFDQPQHF
size: NA; J: TRBJ1-5; D: NA; V: TRBV19; DNA: TGTGCCAGTAAGGAACAGGGTGGTCAGCCCCAGCATTTT; CDR3: CASKEQGGQPQHF
size: NA; J: TRBJ1-4; D: NA; V: TRBV6-6; DNA: TGTGCCAGCAGTTACTCGGGGGGTGGTGAAAAACTGTTTTTT; CDR3: CASSYSGGGEKLFF
size: NA; J: TRBJ2-1; D: NA; V: TRBV6-5; DNA: TGTGCCAGCAGTTCCCTAGGGGACTCCACCTACAATGAGCAGTTCTTC; CDR3: CASSSLGDSTYNEQFF
size: NA; J: TRBJ1-3; D: TRBD1; V: TRBV19; DNA: TGTGCCAGTAGTACCAAAAGGACAGGGGCTGGAAACACCATATATTTT; CDR3: CASSTKRTGAGNTIYF
size: NA; J: TRBJ2-5; D: NA; V: TRBV7-9; DNA: TGTGCCAGCAGCCCGGGATTCGCCCAGGGGCGAGAGACCCAGTACTTC; CDR3: CASSPGFAQGRETQYF
size: NA; J: TRBJ1-2; D: NA; V: TRBV5-6; DNA: TGTGCCAGCAGCTTGGTAAACTATGGCTACACCTTC; CDR3: CASSLVNYGYTF
size: NA; J: TRBJ1-6; D: TRBD1; V: TRBV11-2; DNA: TGTGCCAGCAGCTGGGCCCCCACGGGACAGGGGAATTCACCCCTCCACTTT; CDR3: CASSWAPTGQGNSPLHF
size: NA; J: TRBJ1-2; D: NA; V: TRBV4-1; DNA: TGCGCCAGCAGCTCCCCCGACGGGATGGACTATGGCTACACCTTC; CDR3: CASSSPDGMDYGYTF
size: NA; J: TRBJ2-3; D: NA; V: TRBV5-1; DNA: TGCGCCAGCAGCGTCGGAGATACAGATACGCAGTATTTT; CDR3: CASSVGDTDTQYF
size: NA; J: TRBJ1-2; D: NA; V: TRBV25-1; DNA: TGTGCCAGCAGAGACTTGGACGAGGGCTACACCTTC; CDR3: CASRDLDEGYTF
size: once; J: TRBJ2-2; D: NA; V: TRBV19; DNA: TGTGCCAGTAGTATAGTGGTACAAGAGAGCGGGGAGCTGTTTTTT; CDR3: CASSIVVQESGELFF
size: NA; J: TRBJ1-4; D: NA; V: TRBV18; DNA: TGTGCCAGCTCCCCTCAGAACGAGGAAAAACTGTTTTTT; CDR3: CASSPQNEEKLFF
size: NA; J: TRBJ2-3; D: NA; V: TRBV10-3; DNA: TGTGCCATCAGTGAGGGTAGGGGGTGGGATACGCAGTATTTT; CDR3: CAISEGRGWDTQYF
size: NA; J: TRBJ2-7; D: TRBD1; V: TRBV2; DNA: TGTGCCAGCAGCGCGACAGGGTTCTACGAGCAGTGCTTC; CDR3: CASSATGFYEQCF
size: few; J: TRBJ2-7; D: NA; V: TRBV6-6; DNA: TGTGCCAGCAGCCGCCCCGAGGGGACCTACGAGCAGTACTTC; CDR3: CASSRPEGTYEQYF
size: NA; J: TRBJ1-1; D: NA; V: TRBV3-1/TRBV3-2; DNA: TGTGCCAGCAGCCAGGGATGGGCTGAAGCTTTCTTT; CDR3: CASSQGWAEAFF
size: NA; J: TRBJ2-5; D: TRBD1; V: TRBV5-6; DNA: TGTGCCAGCAGCCGGGACAGGGAAGAGACCCAGTACTTC; CDR3: CASSRDREETQYF
size: NA; J: TRBJ1-1; D: NA; V: TRBV6-5; DNA: TGTGCCAGTAAAGGGTATTTAGGGAACACTGAAGCTTTCTTT; CDR3: CASKGYLGNTEAFF
size: NA; J: TRBJ2-1; D: NA; V: TRBV5-6; DNA: TGTGCCAGCAGGCGAGTCAATGAGCAGTTCTTC; CDR3: CASRRVNEQFF
size: NA; J: TRBJ1-1; D: NA; V: TRBV5-1; DNA: TGCGCCAGCAGCTTGATGGCAGGGCTGAACACTGAAGCTTTCTTT; CDR3: CASSLMAGLNTEAFF
size: NA; J: TRBJ1-1; D: NA; V: TRBV12-3/TRBV12-4; DNA: TGTGCCAGCACGGTCGTTTTGAACACTGAAGCTTTCTTT; CDR3: CASTVVLNTEAFF
size: NA; J: TRBJ2-7; D: NA; V: TRBV7-9; DNA: TGTGCCAGCAGCTCGACAGGAGGGTGGATCGAGCAGTACTTC; CDR3: CASSSTGGWIEQYF
size: NA; J: TRBJ1-4; D: NA; V: TRBV9; DNA: TGTGCCAGCAGCGTAGGGCCAGCAGGGGTGGAGGAAAAACTGTTTTTT; CDR3: CASSVGPAGVEEKLFF
size: NA; J: TRBJ2-3; D: NA; V: TRBV15; DNA: TGTGCCACCAGCAGAGATAGACAAGATACGCAGTATTTT; CDR3: CATSRDRQDTQYF